The 31 T cell receptor beta chains below all came from one sample that was sequenced in a study of technical replicates of blood from a few donors. Generated by immunoSEQ multiplex PCR, the TCRdb table keeps only in-frame clones and is missing some. The table has around 75,000 clones, 80% to 95% seen once. Source material: T cells isolated from PBMCs. The receptors come from a human donor in good health.

This rearrangement joins TRBV27 to TRBJ1-2, with 8 positions matching TRBD1. The CDR3 totals 16 residues. CDR1 is MNHEY and CDR2 is SMNVEV in the germline V gene (reference sequence). Unmatched junction bases numbered 13, after V lost 2 bases and J lost 8 bases. DNA for the CDR3: TGTGCCAGCAGTTTAAGGCCGGGAGGACAGGGAAAAGGCTACACCTTC. Translating gives CASSLRPGGQGKGYTF.

This chain connects TRBV15 to TRBJ2-7, with D tentatively TRBD1 (6 bases). With 5 bases removed from V and 7 bases from J, the gap between germline ends came to 15 bases. The CDR3 consists of 13 residues. Germline CDR1 reads LNHNV; CDR2 reads YYDKDF (reference sequence). The CDR3 DNA sequence: TGTGCCACCAGCCGAACGGACAGTCGAGAGCAGTACTTC. It yields the protein CATSRTDSREQYF.

The V and J genes are TRBV5-4 and TRBJ2-3; TRBD2 agrees at 9 bases. The germline CDR1 and CDR2 sequences are SGHNT and YYREEE (reference sequence). Germline trimming cut 6 bases from V and 3 bases from J; bases unmatched to any gene: 11. This CDR3 region has 16 residues. CDR3 protein: CASMRGVAGETDTQYF. The CDR3 DNA follows: TGTGCCAGCATGAGAGGGGTAGCGGGGGAAACAGATACGCAGTATTTT.

The rearrangement links TRBV7-9 to TRBJ1-4; D is unresolved. The V and J ends lost 0 bases and 5 bases respectively, with 13 bases between them. The CDR3 extends over 16 amino acids. Germline values: CDR1 SEHNR, CDR2 FQNEAQ (reference sequence). The CDR3 DNA is TGTGCCAGCAGCTTAGCGCTCGGAGGGTACAATGAAAAACTGTTTTTT. This sequence encodes CASSLALGGYNEKLFF.

V usage is TRBV5-1 and J usage is TRBJ1-1; no reliable D call. The CDR3 totals 12 residues. V was clipped by 4 bases and J by 7 bases, with 11 bases between them. Germline V gene sequence: CDR1 SGHRS, CDR2 YFSETQ. CDR3 coding DNA: TGCGCCAGCAGCCGCCCAGCGGATGAAGCTTTCTTT. Its translation is CASSRPADEAFF. The full variable domain, with the rest looked up from reference TRBV5-1 and TRBJ1-1, is KAGVTQTPRYLIKTRGQQVTLSCSPISGHRSVSWYQQTPGQGLQFLFEYFSETQRNKGNFPGRFSGRQFSNSRSEMNVSTLELGDSALYLCASSRPADEAFFGQGTRLTVV.

The chain recombines TRBV11-3 with TRBJ2-1; TRBD2 is a possible D gene (7 bases). The CDR3 consists of 15 residues. V lost 1 base, J lost 4 bases, and 11 bases lay in between. CDR1 is SGHNT and CDR2 is YENEEA in the germline V gene. For the CDR3, the DNA is TGTGCCAGCAGCTTAGGAGGGGGGGTTTACAATGAGCAGTTCTTC. Translated: CASSLGGGVYNEQFF.

This clone was detected only once. The rearrangement links TRBV10-1 to TRBJ2-5; 11 positions match TRBD1. The V segment lost 4 bases and the J segment 1 base; nucleotides outside the gene matches: 2. Germline lookup yields CDR1 WNHNN and CDR2 SYGVQD (reference sequence). This CDR3 spans 15 amino acids. The CDR3 DNA follows: TGCGCCAGCAGTGCCGGGACAGGGGGCCAAGAGACCCAGTACTTC. Protein sequence: CASSAGTGGQETQYF.

V is TRBV5-4 and J is TRBJ2-5, with a weak D call TRBD1 (6 bases). The V gene's germline CDR1 is SGHNT and CDR2 YYREEE (reference sequence). The CDR3 extends over 14 amino acids. V lost 5 bases to trimming and J lost 5 bases, with 16 bases between them. In nucleotides, the CDR3 is TGTGCCAGCAGAATACAGGGTCTCAAGGAGACCCAGTACTTC. Translated: CASRIQGLKETQYF.

The chain has TRBV27 and TRBJ2-1, with 11 bases that match TRBD2. Germline values: CDR1 MNHEY, CDR2 SMNVEV (reference sequence). The CDR3 consists of 15 residues. V lost 1 base, J lost 6 bases, and 2 bases stayed unmatched. CDR3 sequence: CASSLWLAGGNEQFF. The CDR3 nucleotides read TGTGCCAGCAGTTTATGGCTAGCGGGAGGCAATGAGCAGTTCTTC.

On this clone itself: A read error may account for a junction end that differs from germline. The rearrangement links TRBV5-1 to TRBJ2-7, with 8 positions matching TRBD1. The germline V gene has CDR1 SGHRS and CDR2 YFSETQ. The CDR3 spans 13 residues. The CDR3 loop reads CASSLDRVREQYF. CDR3 DNA sequence: TGCGCCAGCAGTTTGGACAGGGTACGCGAGCAGTACTTC.

The chain couples TRBV30 to TRBJ2-1, with TRBD2 as a possible D gene (6 bases). Trimming took off 5 bases at V and 7 bases at J, with 15 bases between the two ends. The germline CDR1 and CDR2 sequences are GTSNPN and SVGIG (reference sequence). The CDR3 sequence is 13 residues long. CDR3 in DNA: TGTGCCTGGGCCTTACTGACTAGGAATGAGCAGTTCTTC. As protein: CAWALLTRNEQFF.

This chain uses TRBV4-1 with TRBJ1-2; D is ambiguous. V gave up 1 base and J gave up 2 bases, with 8 bases separating them. The CDR3 is 14 amino acids. Germline V gives CDR1 MGHRA, CDR2 YSYEKL. Written as DNA, the CDR3 is TGCGCCAGCAGCCAAGGTCTTTTCAACTATGGCTACACCTTC. It specifies CASSQGLFNYGYTF.

V and J are TRBV14 and TRBJ2-7; 7 bases are a match to TRBD1. The CDR3 sequence is 20 residues long. The trim removed 4 bases at V and 3 bases at J, leaving 24 bases unmatched. The germline V gene encodes CDR1 SGHDN and CDR2 FVKESK. The CDR3 coding sequence is TGTGCCAGCAGCCGCGAGCCCCGGGACAGACTACTCCAGCAAGACTACGAGCAGTACTTC. Translation: CASSREPRDRLLQQDYEQYF.

The gene calls are TRBV6-5 and TRBJ2-2; D possibly corresponds to TRBD1 (6 bases). V lost 2 bases and J lost 4, with 8 bases in between. Per the germline V gene, CDR1 is MNHEY and CDR2 is SVGAGI. The CDR3 has 14 amino acids. The CDR3 nucleotides read TGTGCCAGCAGTTACGGACAGTTCACCGGGGAGCTGTTTTTT. Its translation: CASSYGQFTGELFF.

V and J are TRBV4-1 and TRBJ2-7; 7 bases match TRBD1. The V and J ends lost 5 bases and 4 bases, in that order; junction bases with no gene match: 8. The CDR3 is made up of 14 amino acids. Per germline, CDR1 MGHRA and CDR2 YSYEKL. CDR3 residues: CASSWDSRSYEQYF. The CDR3, as DNA: TGCGCCAGCAGCTGGGACAGTAGAAGTTACGAGCAGTACTTC.

The chain joins TRBV10-2 to TRBJ2-1, with D perhaps matching TRBD2 (6 bases). This CDR3 contains 15 residues. Germline V gene data show CDR1 as WSHSY and CDR2 as SAAADI. V lost 8 bases and J 2 bases, leaving 16 bases between the germline ends. The DNA for the CDR3 is TGCGCCAGCGCCGACCCGACTAGGCCCTACAATGAGCAGTTCTTC. Amino acid sequence: CASADPTRPYNEQFF.

J is TRBJ2-1 and V is TRBV4-1, with 9 bases that match TRBD1. The CDR3 has 15 residues. The germline CDR1 and CDR2 sequences are MGHRA and YSYEKL. V was pared by 1 base and J by 7 bases, with 5 bases of the junction left unmatched. CDR3 sequence reads: CASSQAGQGSNEQFF. In DNA form, the CDR3 reads TGCGCCAGCAGCCAAGCGGGACAGGGTTCGAATGAGCAGTTCTTC.

The chain couples TRBV28 to TRBJ2-3, with a tentative D call TRBD1 (6 bases). With 6 bases removed from V and 6 bases from J, the gap between germline ends came to 16 bases. This CDR3 has 14 residues. CDR1 and CDR2 (germline): MDHEN, SYDVKM. The CDR3, as DNA: TGTGCCAGCAGGGGGACACATACCACTGATACGCAGTATTTT. Protein: CASRGTHTTDTQYF.

The J gene is TRBJ2-1, the V gene TRBV7-9, with 13 positions matching TRBD2. The CDR3 has 15 residues. Germline V gives CDR1 SEHNR, CDR2 FQNEAQ (reference sequence). Germline trimming cut 5 bases from V and 6 bases from J; bases unmatched to any gene: 4. The CDR3 nucleotides read TGTGCCAGCAGCCGTACTAGCGGGAGGGCCAATGAGCAGTTCTTC. Translating gives CASSRTSGRANEQFF.

The chain couples TRBV7-9 to TRBJ1-1; D is undetermined. CDR1 and CDR2 from the germline V gene are SEHNR and FQNEAQ (reference sequence). V was shortened by 5 bases and J by 2 bases, with 6 bases between the two germline ends. The CDR3 consists of 12 residues. DNA of the CDR3: TGTGCCAGCAGCCCAGATAACACTGAAGCTTTCTTT. It specifies CASSPDNTEAFF.

This chain joins TRBV9 and TRBJ1-2; 7 bases match TRBD1. The CDR3 loop spans 13 amino acids. V was pared by 3 bases and J by 7 bases, with 6 bases of the junction left unmatched. In germline, CDR1 is SGDLS, CDR2 YYNGEE. The CDR3 DNA reads TGTGCCAGCAGCGCCACCGACAGGGTTGGCTACACCTTC. Encoded protein: CASSATDRVGYTF.

The chain couples TRBV10-3 to TRBJ1-3; 11 bases map to TRBD1. The V and J ends lost 10 bases and 7 bases, in that order; junction bases with no gene match: 9. The CDR3 runs 14 residues. Germline assignment: CDR1 ENHRY and CDR2 SYGVKD. The CDR3 is CANQDRDRGNTIYF. In DNA, the CDR3 is TGTGCCAACCAGGACCGGGACAGGGGGAACACCATATATTTT.

The CDR3 sequence is CSVDRTDTQYF. DNA for the CDR3: TGCAGCGTTGACAGAACAGATACGCAGTATTTT. The chain uses TRBV29-1 and TRBJ2-3; D call uncertain. The CDR3 totals 11 residues. Looked up from germline, CDR1 is SQVTM and CDR2 is ANQGSEA. Trimming removed 3 bases at V and 3 bases at J, with 4 bases between.

V is TRBV7-2 and J is TRBJ1-6; D perhaps matches TRBD1 (6 bases). The CDR3 runs to 16 residues. Germline V gene data show CDR1 as SGHTA and CDR2 as FQGNSA. Trimming stripped 2 bases from V and 6 bases from J, with 14 bases between. The CDR3 region is CASSLTSQGPNSPLHF. The CDR3 DNA is TGTGCCAGCAGCTTAACCTCACAGGGCCCTAATTCACCCCTCCACTTT.

The chain uses TRBV28 and TRBJ2-1; 8 bases fit TRBD2. Germline CDR1 and CDR2: MDHEN and SYDVKM. J lost 8 bases, V lost 4 bases, and 10 bases had no gene match. The CDR3 runs to 15 residues. The DNA of the CDR3 is TGTGCCAGCAGTTCCCTAGACCGGGGGGGGGATGAGCAGTTCTTC. Its protein product is CASSSLDRGGDEQFF.

J is TRBJ1-3 and V is TRBV28, with D unresolved. Germline CDR1 is MDHEN and CDR2 is SYDVKM. The CDR3 is 14 amino acids. Trimming pared 6 bases from V and 0 bases from J, leaving 9 bases between. DNA for the CDR3: TGTGCCAGCAGGATACACCTCTCTGGAAACACCATATATTTT. It specifies CASRIHLSGNTIYF.

The gene calls are TRBV18 and TRBJ2-7; 11 bases map to TRBD1. With 6 bases clipped from V and 5 bases from J, the junction kept 6 bases outside the gene matches. The CDR3 consists of 14 residues. CDR1 is KGHSH, CDR2 LQKENI, per germline. CDR3 bases: TGTGCCAGCTCTCTTAGGACAGGGGGCGACGAGCAGTACTTC. This gives the protein CASSLRTGGDEQYF.

The chain uses TRBV30 and TRBJ2-7; a weak D match, TRBD2 (5 bases). Germline V gene lookup returns CDR1 GTSNPN and CDR2 SVGIG (reference sequence). V lost 2 bases to trimming and J lost 0 bases, with 8 bases between them. The CDR3 sequence is 13 residues long. The CDR3 spells CAWSRGSSYEQYF. CDR3 in DNA: TGTGCCTGGAGTCGGGGTAGCTCCTACGAGCAGTACTTC.

The chain employs TRBV19 and TRBJ2-1; 9 bases map to TRBD1. There are 16 residues in the CDR3. Germline trimming cut 4 bases from V and 1 base from J; bases unmatched to any gene: 5. Germline CDR1 LNHDA, CDR2 SQIVND (reference sequence). CDR3 sequence: CASSRLTGGSYNEQFF. CDR3 nucleotides: TGTGCCAGTAGTAGATTGACAGGGGGGTCCTACAATGAGCAGTTCTTC.

The rearrangement links TRBV30 to TRBJ1-6; the match to TRBD1 covers 9 bases. V shed 0 bases and J 9 bases; nucleotides not matched to a gene: 3. The germline V gene encodes CDR1 GTSNPN and CDR2 SVGIG (reference sequence). The CDR3 has 14 amino acids. In DNA form, the CDR3 reads TGTGCCTGGAGTGTACAGGGGGCGAGTTCACCCCTCCACTTT. This translates into CAWSVQGASSPLHF.

CDR3 nucleotides: TGTGCCAGCAATGATCACGAGACTTTGAACACTGAAGCTTTCTTT. The encoded protein is CASNDHETLNTEAFF. The chain carries TRBV6-5 and TRBJ1-1, with D uncertain. V lost 7 bases and J 0 bases, leaving 15 bases between the germline ends. Per the germline V gene, CDR1 is MNHEY and CDR2 is SVGAGI. The length of the CDR3 is 15 residues.